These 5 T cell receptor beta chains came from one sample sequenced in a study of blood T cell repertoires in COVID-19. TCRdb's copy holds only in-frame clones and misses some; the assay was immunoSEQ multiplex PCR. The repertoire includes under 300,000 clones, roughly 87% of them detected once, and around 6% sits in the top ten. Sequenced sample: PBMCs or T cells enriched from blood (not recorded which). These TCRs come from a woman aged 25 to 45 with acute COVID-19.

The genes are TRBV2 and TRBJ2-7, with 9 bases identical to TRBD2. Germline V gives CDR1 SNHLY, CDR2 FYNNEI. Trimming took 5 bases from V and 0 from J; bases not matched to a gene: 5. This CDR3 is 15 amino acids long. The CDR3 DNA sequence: TGTGCCAGCAGTAGCGGGGGGCTGAGCTCCTACGAGCAGTACTTC. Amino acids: CASSSGGLSSYEQYF.

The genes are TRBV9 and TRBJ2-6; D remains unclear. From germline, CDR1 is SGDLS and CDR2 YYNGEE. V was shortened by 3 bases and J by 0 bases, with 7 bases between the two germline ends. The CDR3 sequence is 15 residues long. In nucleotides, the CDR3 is TGTGCCAGCAGCGGAGTAAGCTCTGGGGCCAACGTCCTGACTTTC. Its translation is CASSGVSSGANVLTF.

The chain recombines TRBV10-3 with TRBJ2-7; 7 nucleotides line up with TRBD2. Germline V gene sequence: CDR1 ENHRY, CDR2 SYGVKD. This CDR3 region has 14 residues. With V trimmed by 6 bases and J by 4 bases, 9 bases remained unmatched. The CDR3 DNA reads TGTGCCATCAGCCGGGAGGTAGGGAAATACGAGCAGTACTTC. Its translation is CAISREVGKYEQYF.

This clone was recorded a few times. CDR3 bases: TGTGCCAGCAGCGTAGGGGGCGGGGAGCCCCAGCATTTT. It specifies CASSVGGGEPQHF. The rearrangement uses TRBV21-1 and TRBJ1-5; the table names TRBD1, a call not compared with the DNA. TRBV21-1 counts as a pseudogene. This CDR3 region has 13 residues.

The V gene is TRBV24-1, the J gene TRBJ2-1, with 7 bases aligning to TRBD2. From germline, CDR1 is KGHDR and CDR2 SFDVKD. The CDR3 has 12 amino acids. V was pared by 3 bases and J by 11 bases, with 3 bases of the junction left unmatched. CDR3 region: CATSDKTSQQFF. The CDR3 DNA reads TGTGCCACCAGTGATAAGACTAGCCAGCAGTTCTTC.